These 3 T cell receptor beta chains share one sample of origin, sequenced in a study of cytomegalovirus exposure and HLA in healthy donors. Researchers ran the PCR with 60 Vbeta and 13 Jbeta primers. Measured with immunoSEQ multiplex PCR; TCRdb has only the in-frame clones, and not every one. This sample has 140,000 to 150,000 clones; 60% to 80% occur once, and the top ten carry around 3.7%. The sequencing sample was made of PBMCs. Every receptor here comes from a male donor in good health and CMV-seronegative.

The chain uses TRBV12-5 and TRBJ1-6; unclear D gene. The length of the CDR3 is 12 residues. Germline CDR1 is LGHNT and CDR2 is FRNRAP. V was pared by 6 bases and J by 7 bases, with 7 bases between. The CDR3 DNA follows: TGTGCTAGTGGCCTGCAGAATTCACCCCTCCACTTT. Amino acids: CASGLQNSPLHF.

The V gene is TRBV27, the J gene TRBJ2-1; TRBD2 matches 8 bases. CDR3 length equals 14 residues. Germline CDR1 MNHEY, CDR2 SMNVEV (reference sequence). With V trimmed by 4 bases and J by 10 bases, 9 bases remained unmatched. CDR3 sequence reads: CASSYDRLAGEQFF. The DNA of the CDR3 is TGTGCCAGCAGTTACGACAGGTTAGCGGGAGAGCAGTTCTTC.

This clone has only a few counts. This chain joins TRBV13 and TRBJ2-5; TRBD1 aligns across 7 bases. V was clipped by 5 bases and J by 0 bases; unmatched bases: 6. There are 15 residues in the CDR3. Per the germline V gene, CDR1 is PRHDT and CDR2 is FYEKMQ (reference sequence). CDR3 in DNA: TGTGCCAGCAGCAGATGGGACAGTCACCAAGAGACCCAGTACTTC. It yields the protein CASSRWDSHQETQYF.